These 30 T cell receptor beta chains originate from one sample sequenced in a study of tumor-infiltrating lymphocytes in primary liver carcinoma. Investigators took RNA and DNA out together from roughly 18-30 mg of unsorted bulk tissue. Production of TCR beta cDNA used about 500 ng total RNA together with a constant-region primer. Three nested multiplex PCR rounds, a slightly modified ARM-PCR, produced the libraries for TCR beta. Two initial PCR rounds of about 10 cycles each paired TRBV1-TRBV30 forward primers with a C-beta reverse primer. TCRdb ran MiXCR on the multiplex PCR reads and lists one entry per CDR3 protein. The sample has about 35,000 distinct CDR3 sequences, roughly 74% seen once. The sequenced sample was liver tumor tissue from sampling region 4. The subset was: tumor region T4, right-lateral pole. All receptors come from a man aged 40-49 years with primary liver carcinoma and hepatitis B virus infection.

For this clonotype: One end of the junction does not line up with germline, which may come from a read error. V and J are TRBV4-1 and TRBJ1-5; D not resolved. The germline V gene encodes CDR1 MGHRA and CDR2 YSYEKL. The length of the CDR3 is 15 residues. Written as DNA, the CDR3 is TGCACCAGCAGTCCCATAGAGGGAAGTAATCAGCCCCAGCATTTT. As protein: CTSSPIEGSNQPQHF.

Points on this clonotype: Since the CDR3 does not end with the conserved phenylalanine or tryptophan, this likely comes from a read error. The rearrangement uses TRBV11-1 and TRBJ1-2; D gene unclear. CDR1 SGHAT and CDR2 FQDESV come from the germline V gene (reference sequence). CDR3 length: 14 amino acids. Trimming took 3 bases from V and 4 from J, leaving 12 bases between them. In nucleotides, the CDR3 is TGTGCCAGCAGCTTCAAGGGATTTGGCTATGGCTACACCTTA. This gives the protein CASSFKGFGYGYTL.

Points on this clonotype: The CDR3 ends on some other residue instead of the conserved phenylalanine or tryptophan, so this is likely a read error. CDR3 protein: CVSSSYRGRGEKLFY. CDR3 DNA sequence: TGTGTCAGCAGTTCCTACAGGGGGCGCGGGGAAAAACTGTTTTAT. J is TRBJ1-4 and V is TRBV12-3 or TRBV12-4; 9 positions agree with TRBD1. This CDR3 is 15 amino acids long.

Remarks on this clonotype: Possible read error: a much larger clone is one base away. The rearrangement uses TRBV9 and TRBJ2-1; 10 bases line up with TRBD2. V dropped 0 bases and J dropped 5; count of bases not matched to a gene: 8. Germline-derived CDR1 and CDR2 are SGDLS and YYNGEE. The CDR3 spans 17 residues. The CDR3 loop reads CASSVGEGTSVHNEQFF. The CDR3 DNA reads TGTGCCAGCAGCGTAGGGGAGGGGACTAGCGTACACAATGAGCAGTTCTTC.

On this clonotype: Since no conserved phenylalanine or tryptophan closes the CDR3, a read error is the likely cause. The chain combines TRBV4-2 with TRBJ2-2; D is uncertain. Germline-derived CDR1 and CDR2 are LGHNA and YNFKEQ. Trimming pared 1 base from V and 7 bases from J, leaving 7 bases between. The CDR3 runs to 13 residues. The CDR3 DNA follows: TGTGCCAGCAGCCAAGGCCAAATCGGGGAGCTGTTTATT. Translated: CASSQGQIGELFI.

There are a few counts of this clonotype. This may be a read error, as it is one base from a much larger clone. The chain couples TRBV28 to TRBJ2-7; D remains ambiguous. V was cut by 10 bases and J by 4 bases, with 11 bases left in between. The CDR3 is 11 residues long. Germline assignment: CDR1 MDHEN and CDR2 SYDVKM. CDR3 in amino acids: CANSPRYEQYF. The CDR3 nucleotides read TGTGCCAACAGCCCCCGTTACGAGCAGTACTTC. Full variable domain (rest looked up from reference TRBV28 and TRBJ2-7): DVKVTQSSRYLVKRTGEKVFLECVQDMDHENMFWYRQDPGLGLRLIYFSYDVKMKEKGDIPEGYSVSREKKERFSLILESASTNQTSMYLCANSPRYEQYFGPGTRLTVT.

The chain combines TRBV11-2 with TRBJ2-7; D possibly uses TRBD1 or TRBD2 (5 bases each). Trimming left V 10 bases short and J 7 bases short, with 29 bases between. Germline assignment: CDR1 SGHAT and CDR2 FQNNGV. This CDR3 contains 16 residues. The CDR3, as DNA: TGTGCCATCAGTTTAGCAGGGAGCCCCTTTGACTATGAGCAGTACTTC. Protein: CAISLAGSPFDYEQYF.

To note about this clonotype: Without the conserved terminal phenylalanine or tryptophan, this CDR3 likely stems from a read error. V usage is TRBV12-3 or TRBV12-4 and J usage is TRBJ1-1, with D perhaps matching TRBD1 (6 bases). This CDR3 spans 16 amino acids. Trimming shortened V by 3 bases and J by 3 bases, and 17 bases separated the two germline ends. The CDR3 region has the DNA TGTGCCAGCAGTTTCGGTCAGGGGAACATGCACACTGAAGCTTTCCTA. Its translation is CASSFGQGNMHTEAFL.

The J gene is TRBJ2-1, the V gene TRBV25-1; D gene unclear. Germline assignment: CDR1 MGHDK and CDR2 SYGVNS. Trimming took 3 bases from V and 4 from J, leaving 10 bases between them. The CDR3 covers 14 residues. The CDR3: CASSESSAYNEQFF. CDR3 in DNA: TGTGCCAGCAGTGAGTCTAGTGCTTACAATGAGCAGTTCTTC.

This chain connects TRBV10-3 to TRBJ1-5, with TRBD1 identical over 7 bases. The J call may be in error: the DNA end matches TRBJ2-3 better. Germline V gene lookup returns CDR1 ENHRY and CDR2 SYGVKD. The CDR3 consists of 13 residues. The CDR3 loop is CATSGTDQVPQYF. The CDR3 nucleotides are TGTGCCACGTCCGGGACAGACCAGGTGCCCCAGTATTTT.

Only a few counts were recorded for this clonotype. The gene calls are TRBV12-3 or TRBV12-4 and TRBJ1-1, with D unclear. V was pared by 3 bases and J by 3 bases, with 11 bases between. CDR3 size: 14 residues. The CDR3 sequence: CASSLVDRDTEAFF. For the CDR3, the DNA is TGTGCCAGCAGTTTGGTGGATAGGGACACTGAAGCTTTCTTT.

The sample holds one count of this clonotype. A junction boundary mismatches the germline segment, possibly from a read error. J is TRBJ2-1 and V is TRBV4-1; D is possibly TRBD2 (7 bases). The CDR3 covers 19 residues. Germline CDR1 MGHRA, CDR2 YSYEKL. The CDR3 loop is CASNQDRRGRARVRNEQFF. In DNA, the CDR3 is TGCGCCAGCAACCAAGACCGAAGGGGGAGGGCCAGGGTTCGCAATGAGCAGTTCTTC.

Comments on this clonotype: An end of the junction does not agree with germline; a read error may underlie this. The chain joins TRBV6-6 to TRBJ2-7; D tentatively fits TRBD1 or TRBD2 (5 bases each). The length of the CDR3 is 15 residues. CDR1 MNHNY and CDR2 SVGAGI come from the germline V gene (reference sequence). CDR3 DNA sequence: TGTGCCAGTACTTACGGGACGGCGATCTCCTACGCGCAGTACTTC. Translated, it gives CASTYGTAISYAQYF.

Remarks on this clonotype: The limits of the CDR3 on the DNA are not certain, so only TCRdb's listed CDR3 is given. The chain employs TRBV29-1 and TRBJ2-7; TRBD1, the table's D call, lacks a check against the DNA. The CDR3 is 16 residues long, counting both termini. In germline, CDR1 is SQVTM, CDR2 ANQGSEA. The CDR3 spells CSAMTFGTGTPYVQCF.

There are many counts of this clonotype. The gene calls are TRBV28 and TRBJ2-7; 10 nucleotides align to TRBD1. J lost 5 bases, V lost 2 bases, and 6 bases had no gene match. This CDR3 has 15 residues. Germline V gene data show CDR1 as MDHEN and CDR2 as SYDVKM. The CDR3 bases are TGTGCCAGCAGTTTAGACAGGGGGCGCTTTCACGAGCAGTACTTC. It is translated as CASSLDRGRFHEQYF. Drawing the rest from reference TRBV28 and TRBJ2-7, the complete variable domain is DVKVTQSSRYLVKRTGEKVFLECVQDMDHENMFWYRQDPGLGLRLIYFSYDVKMKEKGDIPEGYSVSREKKERFSLILESASTNQTSMYLCASSLDRGRFHEQYFGPGTRLTVT.

This sequence joins TRBV19 and TRBJ1-1, with 7 bases that match TRBD1. V gave up 10 bases and J gave up 7 bases; unmatched junction bases: 12. CDR1 is LNHDA, CDR2 SQIVND, per germline (reference sequence). The CDR3 length is 13 residues. CDR3 sequence (DNA): TGTGCCAATGAGGGGGCCGCTTTGAATGAAGCTTTCTTT. It is translated as CANEGAALNEAFF.

The chain uses TRBV12-3 or TRBV12-4 and TRBJ2-1; 10 bases fit TRBD2. The trim removed 2 bases at V and 8 bases at J, leaving 6 bases unmatched. The length of the CDR3 is 15 residues. In DNA, the CDR3 is TGTGCCAGCAGTTTACAAGCGGGAGGGCCCCATGAGCAGTTCTTC. Protein product: CASSLQAGGPHEQFF.

About this clonotype: A read error may account for a junction end that differs from germline. The chain couples TRBV11-2 to TRBJ2-5, with D perhaps matching TRBD2 (6 bases). Per the germline V gene, CDR1 is SGHAT and CDR2 is FQNNGV. The CDR3 loop spans 14 amino acids. The CDR3 reads CGSTCPGRGETQYF. The CDR3 DNA sequence: TGTGGCAGCACCTGCCCCGGGAGAGGGGAGACCCAGTACTTC. Complete variable domain (other parts from reference TRBV11-2 and TRBJ2-5): EAGVAQSPRYKIIEKRQSVAFWCNPISGHATLYWYQQILGQGPKLLIQFQNNGVVDDSQLPKDRFSAERLKGVDSTLKIQPAKLEDSAVYLCGSTCPGRGETQYFGPGTRLLVL.

This clonotype was counted a few times. A much larger clonotype is one base distant, so this may be a read error. V usage is TRBV2 and J usage is TRBJ2-3; 12 bases line up with TRBD2. The CDR3 has 14 amino acids. The V gene's germline CDR1 is SNHLY and CDR2 FYNNEI. The CDR3 is CASSGLAGADTQCF. CDR3 DNA: TGTGCCAGCAGTGGACTAGCGGGAGCAGATACGCAGTGTTTT.

This chain uses TRBV10-2 with TRBJ2-4, with no clear D. This CDR3 is built from 12 residues. V shed 10 bases and J shed 12 bases, with 19 bases lying between them. The germline CDR1 and CDR2 sequences are WSHSY and SAAADI. CDR3 in amino acids: CANSHQRATQYF. For the CDR3, the DNA is TGCGCCAACAGCCACCAAAGGGCCACTCAGTACTTC.

As concerns this clonotype: The junction departs from the called germline gene at one end, perhaps through a read error. The chain employs TRBV11-2 and TRBJ1-6; no definite D call. This CDR3 has 15 amino acids. CDR1 is SGHAT, CDR2 FQNNGV, per germline. CDR3 sequence: CASSQGRGVSSPLHF. DNA of the CDR3: TGTGCCAGCAGCCAAGGACGGGGAGTGAGTTCACCTCTCCACTTT. The full variable domain, completed using reference TRBV11-2 and TRBJ1-6, is EAGVAQSPRYKIIEKRQSVAFWCNPISGHATLYWYQQILGQGPKLLIQFQNNGVVDDSQLPKDRFSAERLKGVDSTLKIQPAKLEDSAVYLCASSQGRGVSSPLHFGNGTRLTVT.

By frequency in the sample, this clonotype is medium-sized. The CDR3 bases are TGTGCCAGCAGTTTCAGGGCGTCGGAGCAGCCCCAGCATTTT. It codes for CASSFRASEQPQHF. This chain joins TRBV12-3 or TRBV12-4 and TRBJ1-5, with TRBD1 as a possible D gene (5 bases). CDR3 length: 14 amino acids. Trimming pared 3 bases from V and 7 bases from J, leaving 13 bases between.

This chain links TRBV29-1 with TRBJ2-7; perhaps TRBD2 as D (5 bases). The CDR3 has 14 residues. Germline V lookup: CDR1 SQVTM, CDR2 ANQGSEA. Trimming removed 4 bases from V and 2 bases from J, with 15 bases in between. The CDR3 DNA sequence: TGCAGCGTTGCCGAGAGGGAGTCCACCTACGAGCAGTACTTC. Residues: CSVAERESTYEQYF.

About this clonotype: Here the CDR3 omits its conserved ending phenylalanine or tryptophan, so a read error is the likely source. V usage is TRBV6-1 and J usage is TRBJ2-4, with 8 bases matching TRBD1. CDR3 length equals 16 residues. Germline V CDR1 and CDR2: MNHNS, SASEGT. V shed 4 bases and J 3 bases; nucleotides not matched to a gene: 8. The CDR3 nucleotides are TGTGCCAGCAGTGCCACAGGGGGGTCCGACAAAAACATTCAGTACCTC. Protein sequence: CASSATGGSDKNIQYL.

The chain joins TRBV28 to TRBJ2-3; D is unresolved. With 0 bases removed from V and 10 bases from J, the gap between germline ends came to 14 bases. This CDR3 region has 14 residues. Germline CDR1 reads MDHEN; CDR2 reads SYDVKM. In nucleotides, the CDR3 is TGTGCCAGCAGTTTATGGACTGTCGCCAATGCGCAGTATTTT. Its protein is CASSLWTVANAQYF.

Remarks on this clonotype: This may arise from a read error, as a much more abundant clone is one base away. The chain is built from TRBV28 and TRBJ1-1, with D possibly TRBD1 on 5 matching bases. CDR3 length equals 15 residues. In germline, CDR1 is MDHEN, CDR2 SYDVKM. The CDR3 sequence: CAGSLTTTGNTEAFF. CDR3 sequence (DNA): TGTGCCGGCAGTTTAACAACAACAGGGAACACTGAAGCTTTCTTT.

To note about this clonotype: An end of the junction differs from the germline gene, which may be a read error. The CDR3 DNA reads as TGTACCAGCAGCTTTCAGGGGGGAGCGGGCGGCTACATCTTC. This translates into CTSSFQGGAGGYIF. The chain uses TRBV28 and TRBJ1-2, with TRBD1 identical over 7 bases. The CDR3 loop spans 14 amino acids. CDR1 MDHEN and CDR2 SYDVKM come from the germline V gene.

Of note for this clonotype: Relative to the germline gene, one junction end is altered; a read error may explain this. The chain carries TRBV7-9 and TRBJ2-7; the match to TRBD1 covers 10 bases. The CDR3 consists of 14 residues. The V gene's germline CDR1 is SEHNR and CDR2 FQNEAQ (reference sequence). This CDR3 is CASNPGTGAHEQYF. CDR3 in DNA: TGTGCCAGCAACCCGGGGACAGGGGCCCACGAACAGTACTTC.

On this clonotype: The CDR3 ends on some other residue instead of the conserved phenylalanine or tryptophan, so this is likely a read error. The CDR3 sequence is CASSSGAAGEKLFL. DNA for the CDR3: TGTGCCAGCAGCTCCGGGGCAGCGGGTGAAAAACTGTTTTTG. The chain combines TRBV7-9 with TRBJ1-4; possibly TRBD1 for D (5 bases). V lost 4 bases and J lost 7, with 13 bases in between. The CDR3 totals 14 residues. CDR1 and CDR2 (germline): SEHNR, FQNEAQ (reference sequence).

The chain has TRBV24-1 and TRBJ2-3, with D possibly TRBD2 on 6 matching bases. CDR1 is KGHDR and CDR2 is SFDVKD in the germline V gene. Trimming removed 5 bases at V and 0 bases at J, with 14 bases between. The CDR3 is 16 residues long. CDR3 sequence (DNA): TGTGCCACCAGTGGGAGGGGAACAGCTAGCACAGATACGCAGTATTTT. Its translation: CATSGRGTASTDTQYF.